Shown below are 18 T cell receptor beta chains from a single sample sequenced in a study of early T cells in non-severe SARS-CoV-2 infection. TCRdb reprocessed the 5' RACE reads with MiXCR, giving one entry per CDR3 protein. The sample gives 26,000 or so distinct CDR3 sequences, 5.5% of which show up once; less than 2.5% is in the top ten. The sample consisted of whole blood. Receptor source: an adult who was a healthcare worker with PCR-confirmed SARS-CoV-2 infection or an uninfected control (not recorded which).

The chain is built from TRBV11-3 and TRBJ1-1, with 8 bases matching TRBD1. The CDR3 consists of 16 residues. The ends lost 6 bases at V and 3 bases at J; junction bases unmatched: 12. Germline V gives CDR1 SGHNT, CDR2 YENEEA. DNA of the CDR3: TGTGCCAGCAGTCGACAGGGGAAGGTGCTAGACACTGAAGCTTTCTTT. Translation: CASSRQGKVLDTEAFF.

Judged by abundance, this clonotype is medium-sized. The chain uses TRBV28 and TRBJ2-1; D gene ambiguous. This CDR3 is built from 14 residues. The germline V gene has CDR1 MDHEN and CDR2 SYDVKM. The V and J ends lost 1 base and 8 bases respectively, with 12 bases between them. CDR3 bases: TGTGCCAGCAGTTTATTATCGGTAGTCGATGAGCAGTTCTTC. Translation gives CASSLLSVVDEQFF.

This clonotype was seen a handful of times. The rearrangement links TRBV5-1 to TRBJ1-1; no firm D call. The CDR3 is 14 residues long. Germline loops: CDR1 SGHRS, CDR2 YFSETQ. V lost 4 bases to trimming and J lost 5 bases, with 15 bases between them. CDR3 sequence reads: CASSPNGKQTEAFF. CDR3 DNA: TGCGCCAGCAGCCCAAACGGGAAGCAGACTGAAGCTTTCTTT.

The V gene is TRBV10-2, the J gene TRBJ2-2, with D perhaps being TRBD1 or TRBD2 (5 bases each). V lost 6 bases and J 6 bases, leaving 20 bases between the germline ends. Germline assignment: CDR1 WSHSY and CDR2 SAAADI. The CDR3 length is 16 residues. The CDR3 DNA sequence: TGCGCCAGCAGGGTCTTAAGGTCGTCGGGACCCGGGGAGCTGTTTTTT. Protein: CASRVLRSSGPGELFF.

This clonotype was counted ten times or more. The chain combines TRBV7-2 with TRBJ2-1, with D unresolved. Germline V CDR1 and CDR2: SGHTA, FQGNSA. The CDR3 runs to 14 residues. Trimming stripped 1 base from V and 6 bases from J, with 10 bases between. In DNA form, the CDR3 reads TGTGCCAGCAGCTTAGGTGGGCAGCTCAATGAGCAGTTCTTC. Encoded protein: CASSLGGQLNEQFF.

This clonotype was recorded a few times. The chain combines TRBV20-1 with TRBJ1-1; TRBD1 aligns across 8 bases. J gave up 4 bases and V 3 bases, and 4 bases lay outside the gene matches. Germline V gene sequence: CDR1 DFQATT, CDR2 SNEGSKA (reference sequence). There are 13 residues in the CDR3. The CDR3 loop reads CSASGQGGTEAFF. CDR3 DNA sequence: TGCAGTGCTAGCGGACAGGGTGGCACTGAAGCTTTCTTT.

This rearrangement joins TRBV7-9 to TRBJ2-1, with 10 positions matching TRBD1. Trimming at V came to 1 base and at J to 6 bases, leaving 3 bases not matched to a gene. The CDR3 length is 15 residues. CDR1 SEHNR and CDR2 FQNEAQ come from the germline V gene (reference sequence). CDR3 in amino acids: CASSLVGTGANEQFF. As DNA, the CDR3 is TGTGCCAGCAGCTTAGTTGGGACAGGGGCCAATGAGCAGTTCTTC. Supplemented by reference TRBV7-9 and TRBJ2-1, the full variable domain reads DTGVSQNPRHKITKRGQNVTFRCDPISEHNRLYWYRQTLGQGPEFLTYFQNEAQLEKSRLLSDRFSAERPKGSFSTLEIQRTEQGDSAMYLCASSLVGTGANEQFFGPGTRLTVL.

The chain couples TRBV5-6 to TRBJ1-1, with D possibly matching TRBD1 (5 bases). Germline V gives CDR1 SGHDT, CDR2 YYEEEE. The CDR3 is made up of 13 amino acids. Trimming pared 4 bases from V and 4 bases from J, leaving 11 bases between. The DNA for the CDR3 is TGTGCCAGCAGCGAACAGGTGGCCACTGAAGCTTTCTTT. Protein: CASSEQVATEAFF.

The table lists this clonotype with many counts. This rearrangement joins TRBV7-9 to TRBJ2-2; D remains unclear. V lost 2 bases to trimming and J lost 5 bases, with 12 bases between them. Germline V gene lookup returns CDR1 SEHNR and CDR2 FQNEAQ (reference sequence). The CDR3 has 15 amino acids. CDR3 sequence (DNA): TGTGCCAGCAGCTTAAAGCGAGAGAGGACCGGGGAGCTGTTTTTT. Protein product: CASSLKRERTGELFF.

To note about this clonotype: This clone may be a read error of a much larger clone one base away. The chain employs TRBV29-1 and TRBJ2-2, with D perhaps TRBD2 (6 bases). The CDR3 spans 14 residues. Germline V gene sequence: CDR1 SQVTM, CDR2 ANQGSEA. V was shortened by 7 bases and J by 0 bases, with 12 bases between the two germline ends. The CDR3 protein is CSAAGGPNTGELFF. CDR3 bases: TGCAGCGCTGCCGGGGGACCGAACACCGGGGAGCTGTTTTTT.

This clonotype turned up a few times. V gene TRBV5-4 combines with J gene TRBJ1-4; the D gene is possibly TRBD1 (6 bases). The CDR3 contains 15 residues. With 4 bases removed from V and 2 bases from J, the gap between germline ends came to 12 bases. In germline, CDR1 is SGHNT, CDR2 YYREEE (reference sequence). CDR3 DNA: TGTGCCAGCAGCCAGACCGGGGGCACTAATGAAAAACTGTTTTTT. It translates to CASSQTGGTNEKLFF.

This clonotype was found many times. This chain joins TRBV20-1 and TRBJ1-5; tentatively, D is TRBD1 (6 bases). This CDR3 has 14 amino acids. Looked up from germline, CDR1 is DFQATT and CDR2 is SNEGSKA (reference sequence). With 3 bases removed from V and 7 bases from J, the gap between germline ends came to 16 bases. In DNA, the CDR3 is TGCAGTGCTAGTCTCGGGGGGCCTGGGCAGCCCCAGCATTTT. Translation: CSASLGGPGQPQHF.

There are a few counts of this clonotype. V and J are TRBV10-3 and TRBJ2-3, with 7 bases fitting TRBD2. The germline CDR1 and CDR2 sequences are ENHRY and SYGVKD. The trim removed 3 bases at V and 5 bases at J, leaving 8 bases unmatched. The CDR3 runs 15 residues. The CDR3, as DNA: TGTGCCATCAGTGACGGCGGGGGAGGAGGAGATACGCAGTATTTT. Protein product: CAISDGGGGGDTQYF.

This clonotype was counted at least ten times. The CDR3 nucleotides are TGTGCCAGCAGCTTAGCGCTAAGCGGGGGTTACGAGCAGTACTTC. Translation gives CASSLALSGGYEQYF. The chain uses TRBV7-8 and TRBJ2-7; TRBD2 agrees at 8 bases. This CDR3 comprises 15 residues. CDR1 and CDR2 (germline): SGHVS, FQNEAQ. V lost 0 bases and J lost 4; bases outside the gene matches: 5. Combining the CDR3 with reference TRBV7-8 and TRBJ2-7 gives the whole variable domain GAGVSQSPRYKVAKRGQDVALRCDPISGHVSLFWYQQALGQGPEFLTYFQNEAQLDKSGLPSDRFFAERPEGSVSTLKIQRTQQEDSAVYLCASSLALSGGYEQYFGPGTRLTVT.

Many counts were recorded for this clonotype. An end of the junction does not agree with germline; a read error may underlie this. The chain combines TRBV14 with TRBJ1-1; 12 nucleotides align to TRBD1. Germline V CDR1 and CDR2: SGHDN, FVKESK. This CDR3 comprises 12 residues. The CDR3 DNA follows: TGTGCCAGTGCCGGGACAGGGGGCGGTCGGGGCTTT. Amino acids: CASAGTGGGRGF.

This clonotype is labeled medium-sized. This sequence joins TRBV6-5 and TRBJ1-6; no definite D call. CDR3 length: 14 amino acids. Trimming took 6 bases from V and 7 from J, leaving 13 bases between them. Germline lookup yields CDR1 MNHEY and CDR2 SVGAGI. The CDR3 nucleotides are TGTGCCAGCAGGTCCCGGGAGAGGAATTCACCCCTCCACTTT. Residues: CASRSRERNSPLHF.

At least ten counts were recorded for this clonotype. J is TRBJ2-1 and V is TRBV3-1; D tentatively fits TRBD1 or TRBD2 (7 bases each). Trimming left V 5 bases short and J 7 bases short, with 15 bases between. Germline CDR1 is LGHDT and CDR2 is YNNKEL (reference sequence). The length of the CDR3 is 14 residues. The chain's CDR3 is CASSVRGGLNEQFF. CDR3 bases: TGTGCCAGCAGCGTCAGGGGGGGGCTAAATGAGCAGTTCTTC.

Ten or more counts support this clonotype. CDR3 DNA sequence: TGTGCCAGCAGCGACAGATGGGGACAGGGGATCTACGAGCAGTACTTC. Translated, it gives CASSDRWGQGIYEQYF. V usage is TRBV6-5 and J usage is TRBJ2-7, with 10 bases identical to TRBD1. This CDR3 has 16 amino acids. Per the germline V gene, CDR1 is MNHEY and CDR2 is SVGAGI. V shed 6 bases, J shed 3 bases, and the junction held 11 bases outside the gene matches.